The rows below give T cell receptor beta chains drawn from one sample of a study of blood T cell repertoires in COVID-19. Repertoires were generated with immunoSEQ multiplex PCR, while TCRdb's copy carries only in-frame clones and drops some. This sample has some 70,000 clones, with 90% found just once. Sequencing was done on a sample of peripheral blood. The origin of the receptors is a man over 45 with COVID-19, enrolled during active disease. Each CDR3 is given with its conserved first and last residue. The order of the fields is V gene, J gene, clone size, D gene, CDR3 DNA, CDR3 protein. A D gene is named only where the DNA matches it firmly. A row's size may be missing; if present it is once, few, many or a size class.

v_call: TRBV27; j_call: TRBJ1-5; clone_size: .; d_call: .; cdr3_nt: TGTGCCAGCAGTTTATCCCGGGATAGCAATCAGCCCCAGCATTTT; cdr3_aa: CASSLSRDSNQPQHF
v_call: TRBV7-9; j_call: TRBJ2-5; clone_size: .; d_call: TRBD2; cdr3_nt: TGTGCCAGCAGCTTAGCGCGTATAGCGGGAGCCCAAGAGACCCAGTACTTC; cdr3_aa: CASSLARIAGAQETQYF
v_call: TRBV5-6; j_call: TRBJ1-2; clone_size: .; d_call: .; cdr3_nt: TGTGCCAGCAGCTTTGGACAGTCTGAGAGCTACACCTTC; cdr3_aa: CASSFGQSESYTF
v_call: TRBV28; j_call: TRBJ2-3; clone_size: .; d_call: .; cdr3_nt: TGTGCCAGCAGTACCCTAATGGATACGCAGTATTTT; cdr3_aa: CASSTLMDTQYF
v_call: TRBV5-5; j_call: TRBJ1-1; clone_size: .; d_call: .; cdr3_nt: TGTGCCAGCAACTTTAGACAGGTTTACACTGAAGCTTTCTTT; cdr3_aa: CASNFRQVYTEAFF
v_call: TRBV5-1; j_call: TRBJ2-7; clone_size: few; d_call: TRBD2; cdr3_nt: TGCGCCAGCAGCGCCCCAGCGGGGGCCTACGAGCAGTACTTC; cdr3_aa: CASSAPAGAYEQYF
v_call: TRBV28; j_call: TRBJ2-5; clone_size: once; d_call: .; cdr3_nt: TGTGCCAGCAGCCCACCACGACTCACCCCACAAGAGACCCAGTACTTC; cdr3_aa: CASSPPRLTPQETQYF
v_call: TRBV28; j_call: TRBJ2-3; clone_size: .; d_call: TRBD1; cdr3_nt: TGTGCCAGCATCATGGGGACAGGGTACACAGATACGCAGTATTTT; cdr3_aa: CASIMGTGYTDTQYF
v_call: TRBV30; j_call: TRBJ1-2; clone_size: once; d_call: TRBD1; cdr3_nt: TGTGCCTGGAGCCAGGGGGCTGGGGGCTACACCTTC; cdr3_aa: CAWSQGAGGYTF
v_call: TRBV7-2; j_call: TRBJ1-2; clone_size: .; d_call: .; cdr3_nt: TGTGCCAGCAGCTTAGTTTTAGTTAACTATGGCTACACCTTC; cdr3_aa: CASSLVLVNYGYTF
v_call: TRBV7-9; j_call: TRBJ1-4; clone_size: .; d_call: .; cdr3_nt: TGTGCCAGCAGCTTAGCGGACAAACGGGAAAAACTGTTTTTT; cdr3_aa: CASSLADKREKLFF
v_call: TRBV10-3; j_call: TRBJ2-2; clone_size: .; d_call: TRBD2; cdr3_nt: TGTGCCATCAGCCTAGCGGGTCCGAACACCGGGGAGCTGTTTTTT; cdr3_aa: CAISLAGPNTGELFF
v_call: TRBV5-1; j_call: TRBJ1-2; clone_size: few; d_call: TRBD1; cdr3_nt: TGCGCCAGCAGCGACGGGACAGGGGTCGGCTACACCTTC; cdr3_aa: CASSDGTGVGYTF
v_call: TRBV11-1; j_call: TRBJ1-1; clone_size: once; d_call: .; cdr3_nt: TGTGCCAGCAGCTTAGAGGTGGGGGAGGACACTGAAGCTTTCTTT; cdr3_aa: CASSLEVGEDTEAFF
v_call: TRBV5-1; j_call: TRBJ2-5; clone_size: .; d_call: TRBD2; cdr3_nt: TGCGCCAGCAGCGGGACTAGTCGGGTAGAGACCCAGTACTTC; cdr3_aa: CASSGTSRVETQYF
v_call: TRBV18; j_call: TRBJ2-7; clone_size: .; d_call: .; cdr3_nt: TGTGCCAGCTCACCTCGGGACTCTCAAGGGCCCGAGCAGTACTTC; cdr3_aa: CASSPRDSQGPEQYF
v_call: TRBV5-8; j_call: TRBJ2-7; clone_size: .; d_call: TRBD2; cdr3_nt: TGTGCCAGCAGCCTACGGGGGGGCTACGAGCAGTACTTC; cdr3_aa: CASSLRGGYEQYF
v_call: TRBV2; j_call: TRBJ2-7; clone_size: .; d_call: TRBD1; cdr3_nt: TGTGCCAGCAGAACAGGGGGCCTCTCCTACGAGCAGTACTTC; cdr3_aa: CASRTGGLSYEQYF
v_call: TRBV5-1; j_call: TRBJ2-7; clone_size: .; d_call: TRBD2; cdr3_nt: TGCGCCAGCAGCACCAGCGGGAGTGCCCTCGAGCAGTACTTC; cdr3_aa: CASSTSGSALEQYF
v_call: TRBV3-1/TRBV3-2; j_call: TRBJ2-2; clone_size: .; d_call: TRBD1; cdr3_nt: TGTGCCAGCAGCCAAGAGGGCAGGGGGCCTTTCACCGGGGAGCTGTTTTTT; cdr3_aa: CASSQEGRGPFTGELFF
v_call: TRBV5-1; j_call: TRBJ2-1; clone_size: .; d_call: TRBD2; cdr3_nt: TGCGCCAGCAGCATCGGGACTAGCGGGAGCAATGAGCAGTTCTTC; cdr3_aa: CASSIGTSGSNEQFF
v_call: TRBV11-2; j_call: TRBJ1-6; clone_size: .; d_call: .; cdr3_nt: TGTGCCAGCAGCTTGGGGGGGGGTGTCATCGGATCCCCCCTCCACTTT; cdr3_aa: CASSLGGGVIGSPLHF
v_call: TRBV18; j_call: TRBJ2-7; clone_size: .; d_call: TRBD1; cdr3_nt: TGTGCCAGCTCACGCCGACAGGGTGGCGAGCAGTACTTC; cdr3_aa: CASSRRQGGEQYF
v_call: TRBV6-5; j_call: TRBJ2-7; clone_size: .; d_call: TRBD1; cdr3_nt: TGTGCCAGCACCCTCGACAGGGGCGGAGGCGAGCAGTACTTC; cdr3_aa: CASTLDRGGGEQYF
v_call: TRBV2; j_call: TRBJ2-7; clone_size: .; d_call: TRBD1; cdr3_nt: TGTGCCAGCAGTGTAGGGACAGGGGCCTACGAGCAGTACTTC; cdr3_aa: CASSVGTGAYEQYF
v_call: TRBV4-3; j_call: TRBJ2-5; clone_size: .; d_call: TRBD2; cdr3_nt: TGCGCCAGCAGCCAGGGACTAGTCGATGAGACCCAGTACTTC; cdr3_aa: CASSQGLVDETQYF
v_call: TRBV29-1; j_call: TRBJ2-7; clone_size: .; d_call: .; cdr3_nt: TGCAGCGCAGAGACAGGGACTTACGAGCAGTACTTC; cdr3_aa: CSAETGTYEQYF
v_call: TRBV4-3; j_call: TRBJ1-2; clone_size: .; d_call: TRBD1; cdr3_nt: TGCGCCAGCAGCCAAGATCGGGGCGACAGGGAAGACTATGGCTACACCTTC; cdr3_aa: CASSQDRGDREDYGYTF
v_call: TRBV5-1; j_call: TRBJ2-4; clone_size: once; d_call: .; cdr3_nt: TGCGCCAGCAGCTTTGATGGTTCAGCTAGTCTCCTGAACATTCAGTACTTC; cdr3_aa: CASSFDGSASLLNIQYF
v_call: TRBV19; j_call: TRBJ2-3; clone_size: few; d_call: .; cdr3_nt: TGTGCCAGTAGTATCTGGTTAGAAGATACGCAGTATTTT; cdr3_aa: CASSIWLEDTQYF
v_call: TRBV19; j_call: TRBJ1-5; clone_size: .; d_call: .; cdr3_nt: TGTGCCAGTAGCAATTTTGTGACAGAATGGAATCAGCCCCAGCATTTT; cdr3_aa: CASSNFVTEWNQPQHF
v_call: TRBV23-1; j_call: TRBJ2-3; clone_size: .; d_call: TRBD1; cdr3_nt: TGCGCCAGCAACCTCGGGGGACAGGACACAGATACGCAGTATTTT; cdr3_aa: CASNLGGQDTDTQYF
v_call: TRBV19; j_call: TRBJ2-3; clone_size: .; d_call: TRBD1; cdr3_nt: TGTGCCAGTCAGGGGGATACGGATACGCAGTATTTT; cdr3_aa: CASQGDTDTQYF
v_call: TRBV5-1; j_call: TRBJ2-2; clone_size: .; d_call: .; cdr3_nt: TGCGCCAGCAGCCCCCTGCGGGAGAACACCGGGGAGCTGTTTTTT; cdr3_aa: CASSPLRENTGELFF
v_call: TRBV5-4; j_call: TRBJ2-7; clone_size: .; d_call: TRBD1; cdr3_nt: TGTGCCAGCAGCTTGCGTCAGGGGGCGCTGGAGCAGTACTTC; cdr3_aa: CASSLRQGALEQYF
v_call: TRBV2; j_call: TRBJ2-1; clone_size: .; d_call: TRBD2; cdr3_nt: TGTGCCAGCAGTGTCAGAGATAGGACTAGTCAGTTCTTC; cdr3_aa: CASSVRDRTSQFF
v_call: TRBV6-5; j_call: TRBJ1-1; clone_size: .; d_call: TRBD1; cdr3_nt: TGTGCCAGCAGTTTGGGACAGGGAGGAACTGAAGCTTTCTTT; cdr3_aa: CASSLGQGGTEAFF
v_call: TRBV9; j_call: TRBJ1-2; clone_size: .; d_call: .; cdr3_nt: TGTGCCAGCAGCGGGACTCTCTATGGCTACACCTTC; cdr3_aa: CASSGTLYGYTF
v_call: TRBV3-1/TRBV3-2; j_call: TRBJ1-3; clone_size: .; d_call: .; cdr3_nt: TGTGCCAGCAGCCAAGTTGGAGACAGTGGAAACACCATATATTTT; cdr3_aa: CASSQVGDSGNTIYF
v_call: TRBV2; j_call: TRBJ1-5; clone_size: .; d_call: .; cdr3_nt: TGTGCCAGCAGTGCAGGCCGCGTCGGAAGTCCTCAGCCCCAGCATTTT; cdr3_aa: CASSAGRVGSPQPQHF
v_call: TRBV6-2/TRBV6-3; j_call: TRBJ2-5; clone_size: .; d_call: TRBD2; cdr3_nt: TGTGCCAGCAGTTACCGGCAGCCCGGGAGGGAGACCCAGTACTTC; cdr3_aa: CASSYRQPGRETQYF
v_call: TRBV7-9; j_call: TRBJ2-1; clone_size: .; d_call: TRBD1; cdr3_nt: TGTGCCAGCAGCCCATATCCCGGGACAGCTTTCCGCTCCTACAATGAGCAGTTCTTC; cdr3_aa: CASSPYPGTAFRSYNEQFF
v_call: TRBV3-1/TRBV3-2; j_call: TRBJ1-1; clone_size: .; d_call: .; cdr3_nt: TGTGCCAGCAGCCAAGGGCTTGCCTCCCCGGGTCTCTTT; cdr3_aa: CASSQGLASPGLF
v_call: TRBV30; j_call: TRBJ2-7; clone_size: once; d_call: .; cdr3_nt: TGTGCCTGGAGGGATAGGAACTACGCGCAGTACTTC; cdr3_aa: CAWRDRNYAQYF
v_call: TRBV5-1; j_call: TRBJ2-7; clone_size: .; d_call: .; cdr3_nt: TGCGCCAGCAGCTTGGCGCCTAGCTCTTCCTACGAGCAGTACTTC; cdr3_aa: CASSLAPSSSYEQYF
v_call: TRBV3-1/TRBV3-2; j_call: TRBJ1-2; clone_size: .; d_call: .; cdr3_nt: TGTGCCAGCAGCCACTTCACAGGGAAGGGTTTTGAAGGGTATGGCTACACCTTC; cdr3_aa: CASSHFTGKGFEGYGYTF
v_call: TRBV5-4; j_call: TRBJ2-7; clone_size: .; d_call: TRBD1; cdr3_nt: TGTGCCAGCAGTTTTCCGAGACAGGGGACCTACGAGCAGTACTTC; cdr3_aa: CASSFPRQGTYEQYF
v_call: TRBV6-6; j_call: TRBJ2-5; clone_size: .; d_call: .; cdr3_nt: TGTGCCAGCAGTTACTCGACAGGTGGGGTGGGGTGGACCCAGTACTTC; cdr3_aa: CASSYSTGGVGWTQYF
v_call: TRBV5-1; j_call: TRBJ2-3; clone_size: .; d_call: TRBD1; cdr3_nt: TGCGCCAGCAGCCCGACGGGACAGCCCGAGTTGTCAGATACGCAGTATTTT; cdr3_aa: CASSPTGQPELSDTQYF
v_call: TRBV3-1/TRBV3-2; j_call: TRBJ1-3; clone_size: .; d_call: .; cdr3_nt: TGTGCCAGCAGCCGCCTGGGGGCAGCTCCGAGCTCTGGAAACACCATATATTTT; cdr3_aa: CASSRLGAAPSSGNTIYF
v_call: TRBV28; j_call: TRBJ2-1; clone_size: .; d_call: .; cdr3_nt: TGTGCCAGCAGCGCACTCACGGCCAAGGGGAATGAGCAGTTCTTC; cdr3_aa: CASSALTAKGNEQFF
v_call: TRBV19; j_call: TRBJ1-1; clone_size: once; d_call: .; cdr3_nt: TGTGCCAGTAGTGCAACCGGGACAAAGACTGAAGCTTTCTTT; cdr3_aa: CASSATGTKTEAFF
v_call: TRBV11-3; j_call: TRBJ2-5; clone_size: .; d_call: TRBD2; cdr3_nt: TGTGCCAGCAGCCCGACTAGCGGGGGGACCCAGTACTTC; cdr3_aa: CASSPTSGGTQYF
v_call: TRBV19; j_call: TRBJ2-3; clone_size: .; d_call: .; cdr3_nt: TGTGCCAGTAGCGGGGGAGCAGGGCGCACAGATACGCAGTATTTT; cdr3_aa: CASSGGAGRTDTQYF
v_call: TRBV6-5; j_call: TRBJ2-1; clone_size: .; d_call: .; cdr3_nt: TGTGCCAGCAGTTACACCCGAGGGCCCTACAATGAGCAGTTCTTC; cdr3_aa: CASSYTRGPYNEQFF
v_call: TRBV9; j_call: TRBJ2-5; clone_size: .; d_call: TRBD2; cdr3_nt: TGTGCCAGCAGCGACCATCTAGCGGGAATGGGAGAGACCCAGTACTTC; cdr3_aa: CASSDHLAGMGETQYF
v_call: TRBV28; j_call: TRBJ1-6; clone_size: .; d_call: .; cdr3_nt: TGTGCCAGCAGTTTATTAGAGCGTAGGGGCAATTCACCCCTCCACTTT; cdr3_aa: CASSLLERRGNSPLHF